There are a few counts of the clone carrying this TCR beta chain. This entry is derived from a study of cytomegalovirus exposure and HLA in healthy donors. Study at large: Samples from HLA-typed donors yielded approximately 80 million unique TCRs in an early data release.

CDR1 MDHEN and CDR2 SYDVKM come from the germline V gene. The CDR3 is 15 amino acids. The V end lost 2 bases, the J end lost 5 bases, and 15 bases lay between the germline ends. Primers: 60 Vbeta forward and 13 Jbeta reverse. Sequencing used immunoSEQ multiplex PCR; TCRdb keeps in-frame clones, though not all of them. Of over 150,000 clones in the sample, roughly four fifths were seen once. The chain combines TRBV28 with TRBJ1-1; a possible D gene is TRBD1 (6 bases). This TCR came from a woman aged 45 to 65 in good health and CMV-seronegative. Material: PBMCs. CDR3 protein: CASSLRFRGWTEAFF. Written as DNA, the CDR3 is TGTGCCAGCAGTTTAAGGTTCAGGGGATGGACTGAAGCTTTCTTT.